These 30 T cell receptor beta chains were all obtained from the same sample, sequenced in a study of human T cells and chemical hapten exposure. Documented time point: pre-sensitization, week 0. As to treatment: therapeutic diphenylcyclopropenone sensitization with weekly scalp DPC. TCRdb itself ran the RACE reads through MiXCR, one entry per CDR3 protein. Here the sample spans some 330,000 distinct CDR3 sequences, 5.5% being singletons. Sequencing was performed on whole blood, taken in connection with sensitization to the hapten diphenylcyclopropenone (DPC). These receptors originate from a woman younger than 35 with alopecia areata. Some clones in this sample may be carry-over from other donors' samples.

V usage is TRBV12-3 or TRBV12-4 and J usage is TRBJ2-3; 7 bases fit TRBD2. The CDR3 sequence is 16 residues long. V gave up 6 bases and J gave up 6 bases; unmatched junction bases: 15. The CDR3: CASRFRLAGGPDTQYF. The CDR3 nucleotides read TGTGCCAGCAGGTTCCGTTTAGCGGGCGGCCCGGATACGCAGTATTTT.

This clonotype appeared a few times. This sequence joins TRBV6-5 and TRBJ1-1, with D possibly being TRBD1 (6 bases). The length of the CDR3 is 14 residues. From germline, CDR1 is MNHEY and CDR2 SVGAGI. Trimming left V 7 bases short and J 5 bases short, with 17 bases between. CDR3 DNA: TGTGCCAGCAAGACACGGGGGGCCGGTACTGAAGCTTTCTTT. Protein sequence: CASKTRGAGTEAFF.

The chain is built from TRBV19 and TRBJ2-7, with TRBD2 matching over 10 bases. The CDR3 is 14 amino acids. The V gene end was trimmed by 4 bases and the J gene end by 3 bases; junction bases not matched to a gene: 3. Germline values: CDR1 LNHDA, CDR2 SQIVND (reference sequence). The CDR3, as DNA: TGTGCCAGTAGTAAGAGCGGGGGGGTCTACGAGCAGTACTTC. Its translation is CASSKSGGVYEQYF.

In its sample, this clonotype was seen a few times. V gene TRBV15 combines with J gene TRBJ2-2; D ambiguous. CDR3 length equals 17 residues. V lost 5 bases and J 3 bases, leaving 19 bases between the germline ends. The V gene's germline CDR1 is LNHNV and CDR2 YYDKDF (reference sequence). The CDR3 here is CATSPPARQVHTGELFF. CDR3 in DNA: TGTGCCACCAGCCCCCCCGCTCGGCAGGTCCACACCGGGGAGCTGTTTTTT. The variable domain in full, completed from reference TRBV15 and TRBJ2-2, reads DAMVIQNPRYQVTQFGKPVTLSCSQTLNHNVMYWYQQKSSQAPKLLFHYYDKDFNNEADTPDNFQSRRPNTSFCFLDIRSPGLGDTAMYLCATSPPARQVHTGELFFGEGSRLTVL.

A few counts support this clonotype. The rearrangement links TRBV6-5 to TRBJ1-4; unclear D gene. In germline, CDR1 is MNHEY, CDR2 SVGAGI. This CDR3 is 14 amino acids long. V was cut by 2 bases and J by 4 bases, with 8 bases left in between. CDR3 DNA: TGTGCCAGCAGTTACCGACGGCTTAATGAAAAACTGTTTTTT. Translation: CASSYRRLNEKLFF.

This clonotype was seen repeatedly, ten times or more. The chain is built from TRBV4-3 and TRBJ2-2; D ambiguous. The V end was cut by 3 bases, the J end by 0 bases, with 8 bases between. The CDR3 consists of 15 residues. CDR1 is LGHNA and CDR2 is YSLEER in the germline V gene. The CDR3 bases are TGCGCCAGCAGCCAGAACAGACCGAACACCGGGGAGCTGTTTTTT. Its translation: CASSQNRPNTGELFF.

In this sample, this clonotype turned up a few times. The chain couples TRBV7-9 to TRBJ2-3, with TRBD2 matching 7 bases. V was clipped by 5 bases and J by 3 bases; unmatched bases: 11. This CDR3 spans 16 amino acids. Looked up from germline, CDR1 is SEHNR and CDR2 is FQNEAQ (reference sequence). The CDR3 DNA follows: TGTGCCAGCAGCCCCCAGTGGGGGGGGAGGACAGATACGCAGTATTTT. Residues: CASSPQWGGRTDTQYF. Supplemented by reference TRBV7-9 and TRBJ2-3, the full variable domain reads DTGVSQNPRHKITKRGQNVTFRCDPISEHNRLYWYRQTLGQGPEFLTYFQNEAQLEKSRLLSDRFSAERPKGSFSTLEIQRTEQGDSAMYLCASSPQWGGRTDTQYFGPGTRLTVL.

This clonotype occurred a few times. The rearrangement uses TRBV12-3 or TRBV12-4 and TRBJ2-3; perhaps TRBD1 as D (5 bases). This CDR3 has 14 residues. V lost 3 bases and J 3 bases, leaving 10 bases between the germline ends. DNA for the CDR3: TGTGCCAGCAGTTTCGTGGGGCCTACAGATACGCAGTATTTT. This gives the protein CASSFVGPTDTQYF.

This clonotype occurred many times. V usage is TRBV6-2 or TRBV6-3 and J usage is TRBJ2-1, with 9 bases aligning to TRBD1. V gave up 5 bases and J gave up 4 bases; unmatched junction bases: 3. The CDR3 length is 14 residues. Germline V lookup: CDR1 MNHEY, CDR2 SVGEGT. This CDR3 is CASSRTGDYNEQFF. The CDR3 bases are TGTGCCAGCAGTCGGACAGGGGATTACAATGAGCAGTTCTTC.

This rearrangement joins TRBV6-2 or TRBV6-3 to TRBJ2-3; perhaps TRBD2 as D (6 bases). V was trimmed by 5 bases and J by 5 bases, leaving 20 bases between them. This CDR3 is built from 16 residues. From germline, CDR1 is MNHEY and CDR2 SVGEGT. The DNA for the CDR3 is TGTGCCAGCAGTCCCGAAATTATGCGGGAAATAGATACGCAGTATTTT. As protein: CASSPEIMREIDTQYF.

This clonotype was observed a handful of times. The chain links TRBV14 to TRBJ1-5; no clear D gene. This CDR3 spans 13 amino acids. With 4 bases removed from V and 1 base from J, the gap between germline ends came to 5 bases. CDR1 is SGHDN and CDR2 is FVKESK in the germline V gene. The CDR3 reads CASSRMSNQPQHF. CDR3 coding DNA: TGTGCCAGCAGCCGCATGAGCAATCAGCCCCAGCATTTT. Full variable domain (outside the CDR3, taken from reference TRBV14 and TRBJ1-5): EAGVTQFPSHSVIEKGQTVTLRCDPISGHDNLYWYRRVMGKEIKFLLHFVKESKQDESGMPNNRFLAERTGGTYSTLKVQPAELEDSGVYFCASSRMSNQPQHFGDGTRLSIL.

J is TRBJ2-3 and V is TRBV29-1, with D unclear. The V and J ends lost 3 bases and 1 base respectively, with 11 bases between them. CDR3 size: 14 residues. Germline V lookup: CDR1 SQVTM, CDR2 ANQGSEA. This CDR3 reads CSVEALFGTDTQYF. The CDR3 DNA reads TGCAGCGTTGAGGCCTTATTTGGCACAGATACGCAGTATTTT.

This clonotype was observed a handful of times. This chain uses TRBV5-1 with TRBJ2-5, with TRBD2 matching over 13 bases. This CDR3 region has 16 residues. V was clipped by 0 bases and J by 4 bases; unmatched bases: 3. Germline V gene lookup returns CDR1 SGHRS and CDR2 YFSETQ. The CDR3 here is CASSLEGLAGVETQYF. Written as DNA, the CDR3 is TGCGCCAGCAGCTTGGAAGGACTAGCGGGGGTAGAGACCCAGTACTTC.

In this sample, this clonotype turned up a few times. The genes are TRBV12-5 and TRBJ1-1; D ambiguous. This CDR3 spans 13 amino acids. The V end was cut by 7 bases, the J end by 4 bases, with 13 bases between. CDR1 is LGHNT, CDR2 FRNRAP, per germline. DNA of the CDR3: TGTGCTAGTGTGCTAGGACCTGGCACTGAAGCTTTCTTT. This sequence encodes CASVLGPGTEAFF.

The chain uses TRBV6-5 and TRBJ2-7; 13 bases match TRBD2. Germline CDR1 reads MNHEY; CDR2 reads SVGAGI. There are 15 residues in the CDR3. Trimming took 2 bases from V and 7 from J; bases not matched to a gene: 5. CDR3 in amino acids: CASSYTTSGGSEQYF. The DNA for the CDR3 is TGTGCCAGCAGTTACACGACTAGCGGGGGGTCGGAGCAGTACTTC.

This clonotype showed up just a few times. The chain carries TRBV5-1 and TRBJ2-2, with 7 bases lining up with TRBD2. From germline, CDR1 is SGHRS and CDR2 YFSETQ. V was pared by 4 bases and J by 1 base, with 4 bases of the junction left unmatched. The CDR3 has 15 residues. In nucleotides, the CDR3 is TGCGCCAGCAGCAGGGACTACTGGAACACCGGGGAGCTGTTTTTT. This translates into CASSRDYWNTGELFF.

This clonotype was found many times. CDR3 nucleotide sequence: TGTGCCATCAGCCAGGGTTTCCAGTCCAACACCGGGGAGCTGTTTTTT. Encoded protein: CAISQGFQSNTGELFF. This rearrangement joins TRBV10-3 to TRBJ2-2; D is perhaps TRBD1 (5 bases). Trimming stripped 6 bases from V and 2 bases from J, with 16 bases between. CDR1 is ENHRY, CDR2 SYGVKD, per germline. The CDR3 contains 16 residues.

The table lists this clonotype with many counts. V and J are TRBV2 and TRBJ1-1, with D possibly being TRBD1 (5 bases). The CDR3 consists of 12 residues. CDR1 SNHLY and CDR2 FYNNEI come from the germline V gene. V gave up 10 bases and J gave up 1 base, with 10 bases separating them. Written as DNA, the CDR3 is TGTGCCATGGACACACCGAACACTGAAGCTTTCTTT. As protein: CAMDTPNTEAFF.

This clonotype has just a few counts. The chain has TRBV25-1 and TRBJ1-6; tentatively, D is TRBD1 (6 bases). The CDR3 extends over 18 amino acids. V lost 3 bases to trimming and J lost 0 bases, with 15 bases between them. Germline lookup yields CDR1 MGHDK and CDR2 SYGVNS. The CDR3 loop is CASSDRGAQSSYNSPLHF. The CDR3, as DNA: TGTGCCAGCAGTGACAGGGGCGCACAGAGCTCCTATAATTCACCCCTCCACTTT.

In its sample, this clonotype was seen many times. The rearrangement uses TRBV10-3 and TRBJ2-3; D is perhaps TRBD1 (5 bases). CDR3 length: 14 amino acids. Germline CDR1 ENHRY, CDR2 SYGVKD. The ends were cut back, 6 bases at V and 3 bases at J, with 13 bases in the middle. The CDR3 loop reads CAIRGHTGTDTQYF. The CDR3 nucleotides are TGTGCCATCAGAGGACACACTGGGACAGATACGCAGTATTTT.

This sequence joins TRBV6-2 or TRBV6-3 and TRBJ2-3; 8 bases line up with TRBD1. The germline V gene encodes CDR1 MNHEY and CDR2 SVGEGT. The V and J ends lost 2 bases and 6 bases, in that order; junction bases with no gene match: 10. This CDR3 comprises 16 residues. CDR3 nucleotides: TGTGCCAGCAGTTACACAGGACAGGGAGTAGCGGATACGCAGTATTTT. It is translated as CASSYTGQGVADTQYF.

The table lists this clonotype with many counts. This chain connects TRBV21-1 to TRBJ2-1; the listed D gene, TRBD1, was not tested against the DNA. TRBV21-1 is labeled a pseudogene. The CDR3 consists of 17 residues. CDR3 DNA sequence: TGTGCCAGCAGCCGGGACAGAGAGAATAGCTCCTACAATGAGCAGTTCTTC. Its translation: CASSRDRENSSYNEQFF.

The chain has TRBV9 and TRBJ2-6; possible D gene TRBD1, 6 bases. The V end lost 0 bases, the J end lost 0 bases, and 16 bases lay between the germline ends. Germline V CDR1 and CDR2: SGDLS, YYNGEE. This CDR3 is built from 19 residues. The CDR3 loop reads CASSVATGTHSSGANVLTF. For the CDR3, the DNA is TGTGCCAGCAGCGTAGCTACCGGGACACACAGCTCTGGGGCCAACGTCCTGACTTTC.

This clonotype was counted only a few times. The chain couples TRBV12-3 or TRBV12-4 to TRBJ2-5; D assignment may be TRBD1 or TRBD2 (5 bases each). This CDR3 region has 14 residues. Trimming removed 6 bases from V and 1 base from J, with 12 bases in between. The CDR3 region has the DNA TGTGCCAGCAGCTTCCAGGGACCCCAAGAGACCCAGTACTTC. Translating it yields CASSFQGPQETQYF.

A few counts support this clonotype. At one of its ends the junction is not consistent with the germline gene, which may arise from a read error. As DNA, the CDR3 is TGTGCTAGCAGCTTGGGGACAGGTGCAACTAATGAAAAACTGTTTTTT. Translated: CASSLGTGATNEKLFF. V usage is TRBV7-7 and J usage is TRBJ1-4; the match to TRBD1 covers 8 bases. CDR1 is SSHAT and CDR2 is FNYEAQ in the germline V gene (reference sequence). This CDR3 comprises 16 residues.

This clonotype was recorded many times. This chain links TRBV4-3 with TRBJ2-1; TRBD2 agrees at 8 bases. The germline CDR1 and CDR2 sequences are LGHNA and YSLEER. The junction had 8 bases not matched to a gene; V was cut back by 6 bases and J by 1 base. This CDR3 has 16 amino acids. In nucleotides, the CDR3 is TGCGCCAGCAGTCCTGACGGGGGGGGGTCCTACAATGAGCAGTTCTTC. Its translation: CASSPDGGGSYNEQFF.

This clonotype has just a few counts. This chain uses TRBV4-3 with TRBJ1-4; the D is unclear. CDR3 length equals 14 residues. Germline V gene data show CDR1 as LGHNA and CDR2 as YSLEER. Trimming took 0 bases from V and 8 from J, leaving 10 bases between them. DNA of the CDR3: TGCGCCAGCAGCCAAGATTTTCAAGGGGAAAAACTGTTTTTT. Its protein is CASSQDFQGEKLFF.

This clonotype was seen repeatedly, ten times or more. The CDR3 is CASSLGGADEKLFF. In DNA, the CDR3 is TGTGCCAGCAGTTTAGGGGGCGCAGATGAAAAACTGTTTTTT. V usage is TRBV28 and J usage is TRBJ1-4; D perhaps matches TRBD1 (6 bases). Trimming removed 2 bases from V and 6 bases from J, with 10 bases in between. Looked up from germline, CDR1 is MDHEN and CDR2 is SYDVKM. This CDR3 comprises 14 residues.

This clonotype was detected many times. The chain employs TRBV12-3 or TRBV12-4 and TRBJ1-6; TRBD1 matches at 9 bases. This CDR3 is 17 amino acids long. Unmatched junction bases numbered 7, after V lost 5 bases and J lost 2 bases. The CDR3 protein is CASSGGTGRPYNSPLHF. The CDR3 DNA sequence: TGTGCCAGCAGTGGGGGGACAGGGAGACCCTATAATTCACCCCTCCACTTT.

This clonotype was found many times. The V gene is TRBV4-1, the J gene TRBJ1-5; D may be TRBD1 (5 bases). V lost 0 bases to trimming and J lost 4 bases, with 22 bases between them. Germline V gene data show CDR1 as MGHRA and CDR2 as YSYEKL. The CDR3 has 19 residues. For the CDR3, the DNA is TGCGCCAGCAGCCAAGAGAGAGGGCGAGTTAGTAAGGGGAATCAGCCCCAGCATTTT. Translation gives CASSQERGRVSKGNQPQHF.